This entry describes one T cell receptor beta chain. No antigen is known for it. The data originate from a study of T cell repertoires in cytomegalovirus infection. Trimming left V 7 bases short and J 4 bases short, with 6 bases between. This CDR3 has 11 residues. CDR1 SNHLY and CDR2 FYNNEI come from the germline V gene. TCRdb called the reads again in MiXCR, with one record for every CDR3 protein. Here the sample spans about 570,000 distinct CDR3 sequences, around 40% being singletons. This receptor was obtained from a human donor in good health (CMV status not recorded). Some clones in this sample may be carry-over from other donors' samples. This chain joins TRBV2 and TRBJ2-3; no definite D call. The sequenced sample was cultured PBMCs, obtained from culture after CMV antigen stimulation. The CDR3 nucleotides read TGTGCCAGCATGCAAGCAGATACGCAGTATTTT. It translates to CASMQADTQYF.